The 31 T cell receptor beta chains below were found in one sample sequenced in a study of blood T cell repertoires in COVID-19 (dated by TCRdb to 2020 to 2022). The library was obtained by the immunoSEQ multiplex PCR assay. In TCRdb, the immuneACCESS table is reduced to in-frame sequences with V and J assigned. These tables do not hold every clone; where another copy was compared, an unresolved V gene accounts for under half, and the others remain unexplained. Within this sample are 200,000 to 300,000 clones, with around 87% of them counted one time only. The ten most abundant clones make up over 5% of the sample. The sequenced sample was peripheral blood. The receptors were sampled from a woman aged 60-75 years with COVID-19, enrolled during active disease.

V and J are TRBV29-1 and TRBJ2-7; TRBD1 aligns across 7 bases. The CDR3 totals 14 residues. Germline assignment: CDR1 SQVTM and CDR2 ANQGSEA. J was trimmed by 0 bases and V by 1 base; bases with no gene match: 3. DNA of the CDR3: TGCAGCGTTGAAGGACAGGGCCTCTCCTACGAGCAGTACTTC. Protein: CSVEGQGLSYEQYF.

This rearrangement joins TRBV4-1 to TRBJ1-6; 8 bases map to TRBD1. Trimming cost V 3 bases and J 9 bases; bases outside gene matches: 7. Germline CDR1 MGHRA, CDR2 YSYEKL. CDR3 length: 15 amino acids. As DNA, the CDR3 is TGCGCCAGCAGCCACGACGACAGGGGCGGTTCACCCCTCCACTTT. It codes for CASSHDDRGGSPLHF.

The chain carries TRBV6-5 and TRBJ1-1; a possible D gene is TRBD1 (5 bases). The CDR3 loop spans 12 amino acids. V lost 4 bases and J 3 bases, leaving 6 bases between the germline ends. Germline lookup yields CDR1 MNHEY and CDR2 SVGAGI. For the CDR3, the DNA is TGTGCCAGCAGTTTCAGGGACACTGAAGCTTTCTTT. Translated: CASSFRDTEAFF.

V and J are TRBV9 and TRBJ1-4; 11 bases agree with TRBD1. The CDR3 spans 16 residues. The junction had 9 bases not matched to a gene; V was cut back by 3 bases and J by 8 bases. Germline V gene lookup returns CDR1 SGDLS and CDR2 YYNGEE. CDR3 residues: CASSAVPGQGDEKLFF. In DNA form, the CDR3 reads TGTGCCAGCAGCGCAGTGCCGGGACAGGGGGACGAAAAACTGTTTTTT.

The genes are TRBV30 and TRBJ2-3; 8 bases fit TRBD1. With V trimmed by 3 bases and J by 0 bases, 11 bases remained unmatched. The CDR3 has 17 amino acids. Germline V lookup: CDR1 GTSNPN, CDR2 SVGIG (reference sequence). DNA for the CDR3: TGTGCCTGGAGCCAGGGGGCAATGGAGTCGAGCACAGATACGCAGTATTTT. It specifies CAWSQGAMESSTDTQYF.

The rearrangement uses TRBV11-2 and TRBJ2-1; D call uncertain. V lost 0 bases and J 4 bases, leaving 7 bases between the germline ends. Germline CDR1 is SGHAT and CDR2 is FQNNGV. The CDR3 has 14 residues. In DNA, the CDR3 is TGTGCCAGCAGCTTAGATGGCCAGTACAATGAGCAGTTCTTC. Its protein product is CASSLDGQYNEQFF. Variable domain in full (rest from reference TRBV11-2 and TRBJ2-1): EAGVAQSPRYKIIEKRQSVAFWCNPISGHATLYWYQQILGQGPKLLIQFQNNGVVDDSQLPKDRFSAERLKGVDSTLKIQPAKLEDSAVYLCASSLDGQYNEQFFGPGTRLTVL.

The chain links TRBV6-5 to TRBJ1-4; 7 bases fit TRBD1. Trimming at V came to 6 bases and at J to 0 bases, leaving 4 bases not matched to a gene. There are 15 residues in the CDR3. In germline, CDR1 is MNHEY, CDR2 SVGAGI. The CDR3 loop reads CASSRQGATNEKLFF. In DNA form, the CDR3 reads TGTGCCAGCAGCCGCCAGGGGGCAACTAATGAAAAACTGTTTTTT.

The chain employs TRBV10-1 and TRBJ2-3; D might be TRBD2 (6 bases). Per germline, CDR1 WNHNN and CDR2 SYGVQD (reference sequence). CDR3 size: 13 residues. V was pared by 4 bases and J by 4 bases, with 9 bases between. CDR3 protein: CASSAEGPDTQYF. CDR3 coding DNA: TGCGCCAGCAGTGCGGAGGGTCCAGATACGCAGTATTTT.

The J gene is TRBJ1-2, the V gene TRBV7-7; no clear D gene. The CDR3 runs 17 residues. Trimming stripped 5 bases from V and 0 bases from J, with 19 bases between. Germline V gene sequence: CDR1 SSHAT, CDR2 FNYEAQ (reference sequence). The CDR3 bases are TGTGCCAGCAGCCCCTTGGTAGGACCGGGAACTAACTATGGCTACACCTTC. This gives the protein CASSPLVGPGTNYGYTF.

This chain joins TRBV11-1 and TRBJ2-1, with TRBD2 matching over 9 bases. The V gene's germline CDR1 is SGHAT and CDR2 FQDESV (reference sequence). Germline trimming cut 2 bases from V and 4 bases from J; bases unmatched to any gene: 3. The CDR3 extends over 15 amino acids. The CDR3 nucleotides are TGTGCCAGCAGCTTAAGTAGCGGGAGATACAATGAGCAGTTCTTC. It yields the protein CASSLSSGRYNEQFF. Drawing the rest from reference TRBV11-1 and TRBJ2-1, the complete variable domain is EAEVAQSPRYKITEKSQAVAFWCDPISGHATLYWYRQILGQGPELLVQFQDESVVDDSQLPKDRFSAERLKGVDSTLKIQPAELGDSAMYLCASSLSSGRYNEQFFGPGTRLTVL.

This clone was found a few times. The chain carries TRBV19 and TRBJ2-3; TRBD2 matches at 14 bases. This CDR3 has 19 residues. Unmatched junction bases numbered 14, after V lost 6 bases and J lost 3 bases. Germline CDR1 LNHDA, CDR2 SQIVND (reference sequence). CDR3 sequence (DNA): TGTGCCAGTAGACCAGATGGACTAGCGGGAGGTACTAGGACAGATACGCAGTATTTT. It encodes CASRPDGLAGGTRTDTQYF.

V usage is TRBV23-1 and J usage is TRBJ2-1, with 8 bases aligning to TRBD1. TRBV23-1 is classed as an ORF, of uncertain function. J lost 6 bases, V lost 5 bases, and 12 bases had no gene match. CDR3 length: 16 amino acids. CDR3 coding DNA: TGCGCCAGCAGTTTTACTCGGGACAGGTTAATCAATGAGCAGTTCTTC. Its translation is CASSFTRDRLINEQFF.

This chain connects TRBV5-5 to TRBJ1-5; 11 bases match TRBD1. CDR3 length: 19 amino acids. V was clipped by 2 bases and J by 6 bases; unmatched bases: 16. Germline-derived CDR1 and CDR2 are SGHKS and YYEKEE (reference sequence). The CDR3 protein is CASSLGTGGVFPQGQPQHF. The CDR3 DNA is TGTGCCAGCAGCTTAGGGACAGGGGGTGTTTTTCCGCAGGGTCAGCCCCAGCATTTT.

This rearrangement joins TRBV11-3 to TRBJ2-1, with 9 positions matching TRBD2. The V and J ends lost 3 bases and 6 bases, in that order; junction bases with no gene match: 9. The germline V gene encodes CDR1 SGHNT and CDR2 YENEEA. The CDR3 loop spans 16 amino acids. CDR3 in DNA: TGTGCCAGCAGCTTGGGAGGACTAGCGCCAGCCAATGAGCAGTTCTTC. Amino acids: CASSLGGLAPANEQFF.

This clone appeared once. This chain connects TRBV6-2 or TRBV6-3 to TRBJ2-7, with 9 bases matching TRBD2. V was pared by 6 bases and J by 2 bases, with 5 bases of the junction left unmatched. Germline assignment: CDR1 MNHEY and CDR2 SVGEGT. This CDR3 spans 14 amino acids. CDR3 amino acids: CASSLTSGAYEQYF. As DNA, the CDR3 is TGTGCCAGCAGCCTGACTAGCGGTGCCTACGAGCAGTACTTC.

The chain carries TRBV7-3 and TRBJ1-1; a possible D gene is TRBD1 (5 bases). The CDR3 is made up of 18 amino acids. Germline values: CDR1 SGHTA, CDR2 FQGTGA. V was clipped by 2 bases and J by 5 bases, with 24 bases between them. For the CDR3, the DNA is TGTGCCAGCAGCTTATTAAGGGGAGGGTTGTTACGACCTACTGAAGCTTTCTTT. It yields the protein CASSLLRGGLLRPTEAFF.

This clone was picked up one time. This sequence joins TRBV2 and TRBJ1-5; no definite D call. CDR1 SNHLY and CDR2 FYNNEI come from the germline V gene. The CDR3 is made up of 12 amino acids. V lost 4 bases and J 7 bases, leaving 8 bases between the germline ends. CDR3 coding DNA: TGTGCCAGCAGTGGGGAGCGGCAGCCCCAGCATTTT. As protein: CASSGERQPQHF.

The chain links TRBV4-2 to TRBJ1-3; D ambiguous. With 2 bases removed from V and 0 bases from J, the gap between germline ends came to 11 bases. The V gene's germline CDR1 is LGHNA and CDR2 YNFKEQ. The CDR3 is 16 residues long. The CDR3 region has the DNA TGTGCCAGCAGCCAACTCCAGCGGAGCTCTGGAAACACCATATATTTT. It translates to CASSQLQRSSGNTIYF.

CDR3 protein: CASSLSPSGSYEQYF. The CDR3 bases are TGTGCCAGCAGTTTATCTCCTAGCGGGAGCTACGAGCAGTACTTC. The rearrangement joins TRBV27 to TRBJ2-7; 10 bases map to TRBD2. Looked up from germline, CDR1 is MNHEY and CDR2 is SMNVEV (reference sequence). V gave up 0 bases and J gave up 3 bases; unmatched junction bases: 2. The CDR3 loop spans 15 amino acids.

The chain combines TRBV6-2 or TRBV6-3 with TRBJ1-5; 7 positions match TRBD1. The CDR3 has 13 residues. The germline CDR1 and CDR2 sequences are MNHEY and SVGEGT. V lost 5 bases and J lost 9; bases outside the gene matches: 7. The CDR3 DNA sequence: TGTGCCAGCAGTGACAGGGCCTGGGGGCCCCAGCATTTT. It specifies CASSDRAWGPQHF.

The chain has TRBV7-3 and TRBJ2-3; 11 bases are shared with TRBD2. Trimming took 5 bases from V and 4 from J; bases not matched to a gene: 2. Germline loops: CDR1 SGHTA, CDR2 FQGTGA. The CDR3 spans 14 residues. The CDR3 coding sequence is TGTGCCAGCAGCGTTAGCGGGAGGGCAGATACGCAGTATTTT. Amino acids: CASSVSGRADTQYF.

V gene TRBV2 combines with J gene TRBJ1-2; D gene ambiguous. Germline assignment: CDR1 SNHLY and CDR2 FYNNEI. Trimming took 1 base from V and 5 from J, leaving 5 bases between them. The CDR3 totals 12 residues. CDR3 sequence reads: CASSEEQYGYTF. CDR3 coding DNA: TGTGCCAGCAGTGAAGAGCAATATGGCTACACCTTC.

The CDR3 DNA reads TGTGCCAGCTGCGACAGGAGCAATCAGCCCCAGCATTTT. Protein: CASCDRSNQPQHF. This sequence joins TRBV7-9 and TRBJ1-5, with a possible D match to TRBD1 (6 bases). Per germline, CDR1 SEHNR and CDR2 FQNEAQ (reference sequence). This CDR3 contains 13 residues. Trimming stripped 8 bases from V and 1 base from J, with 9 bases between.

This clone was seen more than once but under ten times. The chain has TRBV7-2 and TRBJ2-1; TRBD2 matches at 8 bases. J lost 3 bases, V lost 3 bases, and 1 base had no gene match. CDR3 size: 14 residues. The germline gives CDR1 SGHTA, CDR2 FQGNSA. CDR3 amino acids: CASSLGTSYNEQFF. In DNA, the CDR3 is TGTGCCAGCAGCTTGGGGACTAGCTACAATGAGCAGTTCTTC.

The V gene is TRBV7-9, the J gene TRBJ1-2; D possibly corresponds to TRBD1 (5 bases). Germline V gene data show CDR1 as SEHNR and CDR2 as FQNEAQ (reference sequence). The CDR3 is made up of 18 amino acids. With 5 bases removed from V and 5 bases from J, the gap between germline ends came to 27 bases. Here the CDR3 reads CASSPITRGSPGGYGYTF. CDR3 sequence (DNA): TGTGCCAGCAGCCCCATTACCCGGGGCAGCCCGGGAGGATATGGCTACACCTTC.

The chain uses TRBV4-1 and TRBJ2-7, with no clear D. The CDR3 contains 13 residues. Trimming removed 4 bases from V and 7 bases from J, with 14 bases in between. Germline V gene data show CDR1 as MGHRA and CDR2 as YSYEKL. The CDR3 sequence: CASSPLGALEQYF. The CDR3, as DNA: TGCGCCAGCAGCCCCCTAGGCGCGCTGGAGCAGTACTTC.

V usage is TRBV7-9 and J usage is TRBJ1-4; D gene uncertain. The germline V gene has CDR1 SEHNR and CDR2 FQNEAQ (reference sequence). This CDR3 has 15 amino acids. Trimming cost V 6 bases and J 4 bases, with 15 bases left between them. CDR3 sequence (DNA): TGTGCCAGCAGACCTACCGGGATCCGTAATGAAAAACTGTTTTTT. This sequence encodes CASRPTGIRNEKLFF. Filled out from reference TRBV7-9 and TRBJ1-4, the complete variable domain reads DTGVSQNPRHKITKRGQNVTFRCDPISEHNRLYWYRQTLGQGPEFLTYFQNEAQLEKSRLLSDRFSAERPKGSFSTLEIQRTEQGDSAMYLCASRPTGIRNEKLFFGSGTQLSVL.

The chain carries TRBV13 and TRBJ1-4; TRBD1 is a possible D gene (6 bases). The germline V gene encodes CDR1 PRHDT and CDR2 FYEKMQ (reference sequence). Trimming took 3 bases from V and 3 from J, leaving 11 bases between them. The CDR3 is 15 residues long. This chain's CDR3 is CASSFPGQANEKLFF. The CDR3 nucleotides are TGTGCCAGCAGCTTCCCGGGACAAGCTAATGAAAAACTGTTTTTT.

This sequence joins TRBV7-2 and TRBJ2-1; no clear D. The germline CDR1 and CDR2 sequences are SGHTA and FQGNSA. The V gene lost 1 base and the J gene lost 8 bases, with 9 bases spanning the gap. The CDR3 totals 13 residues. The DNA for the CDR3 is TGTGCCAGCAGCTTAGGCCCGGTCTATGAGCAGTTCTTC. This sequence encodes CASSLGPVYEQFF.

On this clone itself: The junction differs from germline at one of its ends, possibly a read error. The chain carries TRBV27 and TRBJ2-7; 10 positions match TRBD2. The CDR3 consists of 17 residues. CDR1 MNHEY and CDR2 SMNVEV come from the germline V gene (reference sequence). CDR3: CAGSPGLAYPIPYEQYF. Here the CDR3 DNA reads TGTGCCGGCAGTCCGGGACTAGCGTATCCTATCCCCTACGAGCAGTACTTC.

This chain connects TRBV28 to TRBJ1-4; D might be TRBD1 (5 bases). V was pared by 3 bases and J by 6 bases, with 11 bases between. Germline CDR1 and CDR2: MDHEN and SYDVKM. The CDR3 covers 14 residues. CDR3 nucleotides: TGTGCCAGCAGTTTTGGGGGGAAGGATGAAAAACTGTTTTTT. Residues: CASSFGGKDEKLFF.